Shown below are 15 T cell receptor beta chains from a single sample sequenced in a study of cytomegalovirus exposure and HLA in healthy donors. Sequencing used immunoSEQ multiplex PCR; TCRdb keeps in-frame clones, though not all of them. The sample has about 140,000 clones, around 88% seen once. What was sequenced was PBMCs. These receptors originate from a woman aged 18-29 years in good health and CMV-seropositive.

The V gene is TRBV2, the J gene TRBJ2-3, with D maybe TRBD1 (5 bases). The CDR3 has 15 amino acids. V dropped 4 bases and J dropped 2 bases, with 13 bases sitting between them. Germline values: CDR1 SNHLY, CDR2 FYNNEI. CDR3: CASSVGTGFTDTQYF. CDR3 DNA sequence: TGTGCCAGCAGTGTTGGTACAGGCTTCACAGATACGCAGTATTTT. Filled out from reference TRBV2 and TRBJ2-3, the complete variable domain reads EPEVTQTPSHQVTQMGQEVILRCVPISNHLYFYWYRQILGQKVEFLVSFYNNEISEKSEIFDDQFSVERPDGSNFTLKIRSTKLEDSAMYFCASSVGTGFTDTQYFGPGTRLTVL.

V and J are TRBV6-5 and TRBJ2-7; 9 bases are a match to TRBD2. Germline CDR1 MNHEY, CDR2 SVGAGI. The CDR3 is 16 residues long. The V gene end was trimmed by 2 bases and the J gene end by 4 bases; junction bases not matched to a gene: 9. CDR3 DNA: TGTGCCAGCAGTTACGGAGGACTAGCGATGTCATACGAGCAGTACTTC. Translating gives CASSYGGLAMSYEQYF.

J is TRBJ2-7 and V is TRBV28; TRBD1 agrees at 12 bases. Trimming took 2 bases from V and 7 from J; bases not matched to a gene: 6. This CDR3 is built from 15 residues. Per germline, CDR1 MDHEN and CDR2 SYDVKM. The CDR3 DNA sequence: TGTGCCAGCAGTTTAGGGGGACAGGGGGCGAAAGAGCAGTACTTC. Translation gives CASSLGGQGAKEQYF. Together with reference TRBV28 and TRBJ2-7, the CDR3 gives the full variable domain: DVKVTQSSRYLVKRTGEKVFLECVQDMDHENMFWYRQDPGLGLRLIYFSYDVKMKEKGDIPEGYSVSREKKERFSLILESASTNQTSMYLCASSLGGQGAKEQYFGPGTRLTVT.

The chain uses TRBV27 and TRBJ1-1; tentatively, D is TRBD1 (5 bases). V was trimmed by 4 bases and J by 4 bases, leaving 13 bases between them. Looked up from germline, CDR1 is MNHEY and CDR2 is SMNVEV (reference sequence). The CDR3 is 14 residues long. The CDR3 region has the DNA TGTGCCAGCAGTTCCCCGGGACTGGGCACTGAAGCTTTCTTT. It specifies CASSSPGLGTEAFF.

The rearrangement links TRBV28 to TRBJ1-1; D gene unclear. V was trimmed by 3 bases and J by 1 base, leaving 9 bases between them. The germline CDR1 and CDR2 sequences are MDHEN and SYDVKM. This CDR3 spans 14 amino acids. This CDR3 reads CASSFSGWNTEAFF. The DNA of the CDR3 is TGTGCCAGCAGTTTTTCGGGGTGGAACACTGAAGCTTTCTTT.

This chain connects TRBV5-4 to TRBJ2-6, with 10 bases aligning to TRBD2. Germline trimming cut 4 bases from V and 2 bases from J; bases unmatched to any gene: 6. CDR1 and CDR2 from the germline V gene are SGHNT and YYREEE (reference sequence). The CDR3 is 17 amino acids. The CDR3 coding sequence is TGTGCCAGCAGCCCCGGGACTAGCGTTGCTGGGGCCAACGTCCTGACTTTC. It specifies CASSPGTSVAGANVLTF.

V gene TRBV7-9 combines with J gene TRBJ1-1; a weak D match, TRBD1 (6 bases). Germline V lookup: CDR1 SEHNR, CDR2 FQNEAQ (reference sequence). CDR3 length: 15 residues. Trimming shortened V by 2 bases and J by 1 base, and 11 bases separated the two germline ends. CDR3 region: CASSLRGTTNTEAFF. DNA of the CDR3: TGTGCCAGCAGCTTAAGGGGGACAACGAACACTGAAGCTTTCTTT. Full variable domain (remainder filled in from reference TRBV7-9 and TRBJ1-1): DTGVSQNPRHKITKRGQNVTFRCDPISEHNRLYWYRQTLGQGPEFLTYFQNEAQLEKSRLLSDRFSAERPKGSFSTLEIQRTEQGDSAMYLCASSLRGTTNTEAFFGQGTRLTVV.

The chain uses TRBV7-9 and TRBJ2-1; unclear D gene. The CDR3 spans 13 residues. Germline loops: CDR1 SEHNR, CDR2 FQNEAQ (reference sequence). Trimming took 4 bases from V and 4 from J, leaving 8 bases between them. This CDR3 reads CASSSPLYNEQFF. The CDR3 DNA reads as TGTGCCAGCAGCTCCCCCCTTTACAATGAGCAGTTCTTC.

This chain connects TRBV11-2 to TRBJ2-7, with 8 nucleotides matching TRBD1. The CDR3 totals 16 residues. Germline V gene data show CDR1 as SGHAT and CDR2 as FQNNGV. The junction had 11 bases not matched to a gene; V was cut back by 3 bases and J by 4 bases. In DNA, the CDR3 is TGTGCCAGCAGCTTCGGGTCGCCCAGGGGGCTATACGAGCAGTACTTC. It yields the protein CASSFGSPRGLYEQYF.

The gene calls are TRBV18 and TRBJ1-5; D remains ambiguous. The germline gives CDR1 KGHSH, CDR2 LQKENI. The CDR3 totals 16 residues. Deletions cut 2 bases from V and 0 bases from J, with 11 bases between. CDR3 sequence reads: CASSPTAVYSNQPQHF. The CDR3, as DNA: TGTGCCAGCTCACCAACGGCGGTTTATAGCAATCAGCCCCAGCATTTT.

This chain links TRBV6-5 with TRBJ2-5, with 8 bases lining up with TRBD2. Looked up from germline, CDR1 is MNHEY and CDR2 is SVGAGI. The V and J ends lost 2 bases and 0 bases, in that order; junction bases with no gene match: 2. This CDR3 comprises 15 residues. CDR3 in amino acids: CASSYGAGDQETQYF. DNA for the CDR3: TGTGCCAGCAGTTACGGAGCGGGGGACCAAGAGACCCAGTACTTC.

This clone was recorded once. The chain couples TRBV21-1 to TRBJ2-5; the table's D call TRBD2 went unverified against the DNA. TRBV21-1 is marked as a pseudogene. The CDR3 consists of 14 residues. CDR3 sequence reads: CASSKVDLQETQYF. The CDR3 DNA follows: TGTGCCAGCAGCAAAGTCGACTTACAAGAGACCCAGTACTTC.

The rearrangement links TRBV5-4 to TRBJ2-3, with 8 bases aligning to TRBD2. The CDR3 loop spans 16 amino acids. CDR1 and CDR2 (germline): SGHNT, YYREEE (reference sequence). Unmatched junction bases numbered 9, after V lost 0 bases and J lost 6 bases. The chain's CDR3 is CASSLGRGGRMDTQYF. In DNA form, the CDR3 reads TGTGCCAGCAGCTTGGGTCGGGGCGGGAGGATGGATACGCAGTATTTT.

The CDR3: CARSSAYEQYF. The CDR3 DNA reads TGTGCCAGAAGCTCCGCCTACGAGCAGTACTTC. The chain links TRBV5-3 to TRBJ2-7; no firm D call. TRBV5-3 is an ORF; its function is uncertain. The V end was cut by 3 bases, the J end by 2 bases, with 3 bases between. This CDR3 region has 11 residues.

There are a few counts of this clone. V and J are TRBV7-9 and TRBJ1-6; TRBD1 might be the D (6 bases). V was cut by 4 bases and J by 7 bases, with 11 bases left in between. This CDR3 is built from 14 residues. Germline V gene lookup returns CDR1 SEHNR and CDR2 FQNEAQ (reference sequence). Here the CDR3 DNA reads TGTGCCAGCAGCTCGGTCCAGGGGAATTCACCCCTCCACTTT. Its protein is CASSSVQGNSPLHF. Filled out from reference TRBV7-9 and TRBJ1-6, the complete variable domain reads DTGVSQNPRHKITKRGQNVTFRCDPISEHNRLYWYRQTLGQGPEFLTYFQNEAQLEKSRLLSDRFSAERPKGSFSTLEIQRTEQGDSAMYLCASSSVQGNSPLHFGNGTRLTVT.